One sample yielded the 31 T cell receptor beta chains listed below, sequenced in a study of blood T cell repertoires in COVID-19. Here immunoSEQ multiplex PCR was the method, and the copy in TCRdb shows in-frame clones only, minus some. The sample includes 50,000 to 75,000 clones, about four fifths seen only once; the top ten take approximately 5.6%. Sequencing input: peripheral blood. The receptors originated from a human donor in a cohort sampled during active COVID-19.

This clone was seen only once. The J gene is TRBJ1-4, the V gene TRBV9; perhaps TRBD1 as D (5 bases). Trimming stripped 4 bases from V and 3 bases from J, with 13 bases between. Germline values: CDR1 SGDLS, CDR2 YYNGEE. The CDR3 contains 15 residues. The DNA for the CDR3 is TGTGCCAGCAGCTCGCAGGGTGGGTCTAATGAAAAACTGTTTTTT. Amino acid sequence: CASSSQGGSNEKLFF.

The V and J genes are TRBV25-1 and TRBJ2-5; 7 bases fit TRBD1. Germline CDR1 is MGHDK and CDR2 is SYGVNS. V lost 4 bases and J lost 5; bases outside the gene matches: 4. The CDR3 has 13 residues. The DNA of the CDR3 is TGTGCCAGCAGTGGACAGGGAATTGAGACCCAGTACTTC. Protein: CASSGQGIETQYF.

The chain has TRBV2 and TRBJ2-1; TRBD2 matches at 10 bases. V shed 6 bases and J 0 bases; nucleotides not matched to a gene: 5. CDR3 size: 16 residues. Looked up from germline, CDR1 is SNHLY and CDR2 is FYNNEI. The CDR3 DNA reads as TGTGCCAGCAGAGATAGCGGGGGGAGCTCCTACAATGAGCAGTTCTTC. It encodes CASRDSGGSSYNEQFF.

This sequence joins TRBV5-1 and TRBJ1-1; 7 bases are shared with TRBD1. The CDR3 is 14 residues long. The germline gives CDR1 SGHRS, CDR2 YFSETQ. Trimming removed 4 bases from V and 1 base from J; junction bases left unmatched: 4. The CDR3 loop reads CASSVQGGNTEAFF. CDR3 DNA: TGCGCCAGCAGCGTTCAGGGGGGGAACACTGAAGCTTTCTTT.

V usage is TRBV6-5 and J usage is TRBJ1-2; no firm D call. V was cut by 7 bases and J by 5 bases, with 14 bases left in between. The germline V gene encodes CDR1 MNHEY and CDR2 SVGAGI. The length of the CDR3 is 13 residues. In DNA, the CDR3 is TGTGCCAGCACCCCGGGGAGTGAATATGGCTACACCTTC. The encoded protein is CASTPGSEYGYTF.

The genes are TRBV2 and TRBJ2-3; a possible D gene is TRBD2 (6 bases). Germline V gene sequence: CDR1 SNHLY, CDR2 FYNNEI. With 6 bases removed from V and 0 bases from J, the gap between germline ends came to 13 bases. This CDR3 is built from 15 residues. The DNA of the CDR3 is TGTGCCAGCAGCCCCTGGACTACTAGCACAGATACGCAGTATTTT. Translating gives CASSPWTTSTDTQYF.

CDR3 amino acids: CASSPNRDSEAFF. In DNA form, the CDR3 reads TGTGCCAGCTCACCGAACCGGGACAGTGAAGCTTTCTTT. This rearrangement joins TRBV18 to TRBJ1-1; 7 bases fit TRBD1. V shed 3 bases and J 7 bases; nucleotides not matched to a gene: 5. Germline V lookup: CDR1 KGHSH, CDR2 LQKENI. This CDR3 is 13 amino acids long.

The V gene is TRBV13, the J gene TRBJ2-2; TRBD2 is a possible D gene (6 bases). The ends were cut back, 6 bases at V and 0 bases at J, with 14 bases in the middle. This CDR3 spans 16 amino acids. Germline V gene data show CDR1 as PRHDT and CDR2 as FYEKMQ (reference sequence). The DNA of the CDR3 is TGTGCCAGCAGGAAAACGGCTAGCGCGAACACCGGGGAGCTGTTTTTT. Amino acid sequence: CASRKTASANTGELFF.

This sequence joins TRBV7-6 and TRBJ2-5, with D unclear. CDR1 is SGHVS, CDR2 FNYEAQ, per germline. This CDR3 has 14 residues. V was pared by 1 base and J by 1 base, with 7 bases between. CDR3 sequence reads: CASSLGALQETQYF. DNA of the CDR3: TGTGCCAGCAGCTTAGGGGCCCTCCAAGAGACCCAGTACTTC.

The table lists this clone with a few counts. The chain employs TRBV5-3 and TRBJ2-5, with D possibly TRBD1 on 5 matching bases. TRBV5-3 is placed among ORFs of uncertain function. This CDR3 is built from 14 residues. V was clipped by 3 bases and J by 0 bases, with 9 bases between them. The CDR3 DNA sequence: TGTGCCAGAAGCTCGGAAGGGGACCAAGAGACCCAGTACTTC. Its protein product is CARSSEGDQETQYF.

This clone has more than one count but fewer than ten. The chain is built from TRBV7-8 and TRBJ1-2; D not resolved. The germline V gene encodes CDR1 SGHVS and CDR2 FQNEAQ. V dropped 1 base and J dropped 8 bases, with 17 bases sitting between them. The CDR3 spans 15 residues. This chain's CDR3 is CASSLVPGSGEGYTF. The DNA of the CDR3 is TGTGCCAGCAGCTTAGTGCCGGGGAGTGGTGAGGGCTACACCTTC.

This sequence joins TRBV2 and TRBJ2-1, with 11 bases fitting TRBD1. V shed 5 bases and J 9 bases; nucleotides not matched to a gene: 9. CDR3 size: 15 residues. In germline, CDR1 is SNHLY, CDR2 FYNNEI. The CDR3 DNA reads as TGTGCCAGCAGTAGGAGGACAGGGGGCTCTAGTGAGCAGTTCTTC. Protein product: CASSRRTGGSSEQFF.

This clone was seen a handful of times. In nucleotides, the CDR3 is TGTGCCATCAGTGAGGGGGACAGGGTGTACGAGCAGTACTTC. This codes for CAISEGDRVYEQYF. This chain links TRBV10-3 with TRBJ2-7, with 9 bases that match TRBD1. Germline CDR1 is ENHRY and CDR2 is SYGVKD. This CDR3 is built from 14 residues. Trimming took 2 bases from V and 4 from J; bases not matched to a gene: 3.

The chain couples TRBV28 to TRBJ1-2; D ambiguous. Trimming pared 4 bases from V and 5 bases from J, leaving 5 bases between. The CDR3 spans 11 residues. Per the germline V gene, CDR1 is MDHEN and CDR2 is SYDVKM. The CDR3 DNA follows: TGTGCCAGCAGTTCCCGTTATGGCTACACCTTC. This codes for CASSSRYGYTF.

A single count supports this clone. This chain joins TRBV24-1 and TRBJ2-2, with 10 bases identical to TRBD1. Germline V CDR1 and CDR2: KGHDR, SFDVKD. CDR3 length: 16 amino acids. With 6 bases clipped from V and 4 bases from J, the junction kept 7 bases outside the gene matches. As DNA, the CDR3 is TGTGCCACCAGTAAAAGACAGGGGGCGCGCACCGGGGAGCTGTTTTTT. Translated: CATSKRQGARTGELFF.

The V call is TRBV3-1 (or the pseudogene TRBV3-2), the J call TRBJ1-2, with D unresolved. CDR1 is LGHDT, CDR2 YNNKEL, per germline (reference sequence). The CDR3 spans 12 residues. V was trimmed by 1 base and J by 5 bases, leaving 5 bases between them. CDR3 nucleotide sequence: TGTGCCAGCAGCCAAGTGCAGTATGGCTACACCTTC. It yields the protein CASSQVQYGYTF.

The V call is TRBV9, the J call TRBJ1-6, with D tentatively TRBD1 (5 bases). The CDR3 covers 13 residues. V lost 0 bases and J 9 bases, leaving 7 bases between the germline ends. The germline V gene encodes CDR1 SGDLS and CDR2 YYNGEE. CDR3 coding DNA: TGTGCCAGCAGCGTAGCTACAGGTTCACCCCTCCACTTT. Protein sequence: CASSVATGSPLHF.

The chain is built from TRBV30 and TRBJ2-3; D remains unclear. V lost 4 bases to trimming and J lost 6 bases, with 14 bases between them. This CDR3 is 13 amino acids long. CDR1 and CDR2 (germline): GTSNPN, SVGIG (reference sequence). This chain's CDR3 is CAWTQTARDTQYF. The CDR3 DNA reads as TGTGCCTGGACCCAGACTGCGCGGGATACGCAGTATTTT.

The J gene is TRBJ1-5, the V gene TRBV28; 7 nucleotides align to TRBD1. Germline V gene lookup returns CDR1 MDHEN and CDR2 SYDVKM. The CDR3 has 16 residues. The V and J ends lost 4 bases and 2 bases, in that order; junction bases with no gene match: 8. DNA of the CDR3: TGTGCCAGCAGTTCAACAGGGGCGGTGGGCAATCAGCCCCAGCATTTT. It yields the protein CASSSTGAVGNQPQHF.

This chain links TRBV6-1 with TRBJ2-5; 8 bases map to TRBD1. Trimming at V came to 1 base and at J to 6 bases, leaving 7 bases not matched to a gene. From germline, CDR1 is MNHNS and CDR2 SASEGT. This CDR3 spans 15 amino acids. DNA for the CDR3: TGTGCCAGCAGTGAAGGACCCGGACAGGGACAGACCCAGTACTTC. It yields the protein CASSEGPGQGQTQYF.

This clone was picked up one time. This chain links TRBV12-3 or TRBV12-4 with TRBJ2-7; D is ambiguous. Between the trimmed V and J ends, which lost 6 bases and 3 bases, there was a span of 9 bases. The CDR3 covers 12 residues. The CDR3 is CASSQTLYEQYF. The CDR3 DNA reads TGTGCCAGCAGCCAAACTCTCTACGAGCAGTACTTC.

The rearrangement uses TRBV5-1 and TRBJ1-2, with 7 bases lining up with TRBD1. The CDR3 contains 15 residues. Trimming removed 0 bases from V and 4 bases from J; junction bases left unmatched: 6. The germline V gene has CDR1 SGHRS and CDR2 YFSETQ. The CDR3 protein is CASSLVTTGIYGYTF. CDR3 sequence (DNA): TGCGCCAGCAGCTTGGTAACGACAGGGATCTATGGCTACACCTTC.

This clone has just one count. The chain employs TRBV2 and TRBJ2-7, with 10 bases matching TRBD2. This CDR3 comprises 15 residues. The V gene's germline CDR1 is SNHLY and CDR2 FYNNEI. The J segment lost 6 bases and the V segment lost 0 bases, leaving 5 bases of the junction unmatched. The CDR3 coding sequence is TGTGCCAGCAGTGAAGCGGCAGCGGGGGGGCTCGAGCAGTACTTC. This gives the protein CASSEAAAGGLEQYF.

CDR3 residues: CASSGGLAGYSGANVLTF. The DNA of the CDR3 is TGTGCCAGCAGTGGCGGACTAGCGGGGTACTCTGGGGCCAACGTCCTGACTTTC. The chain couples TRBV2 to TRBJ2-6, with TRBD2 matching over 12 bases. The CDR3 length is 18 residues. The trim removed 4 bases at V and 0 bases at J, leaving 4 bases unmatched. Per the germline V gene, CDR1 is SNHLY and CDR2 is FYNNEI.

The chain employs TRBV28 and TRBJ2-4; tentative D call: TRBD2 (7 bases). Deletions cut 3 bases from V and 6 bases from J, with 15 bases between. CDR3 length: 15 residues. Germline V lookup: CDR1 MDHEN, CDR2 SYDVKM. Here the CDR3 DNA reads TGTGCCAGCAGTTTGTTAGGGGAGGGGGGAAACATTCAGTACTTC. Amino acids: CASSLLGEGGNIQYF.

This clone was picked up one time. The genes are TRBV6-1 and TRBJ2-7, with 10 nucleotides matching TRBD1. V was pared by 3 bases and J by 3 bases, with 11 bases of the junction left unmatched. CDR3 length: 17 residues. The germline gives CDR1 MNHNS, CDR2 SASEGT. The CDR3 reads CASSDGGAGTGDYEQYF. The CDR3 region has the DNA TGTGCCAGCAGTGATGGGGGGGCCGGGACAGGGGACTACGAGCAGTACTTC.

The chain joins TRBV30 to TRBJ1-3; possible D gene TRBD1, 5 bases. Trimming took 3 bases from V and 2 from J, leaving 17 bases between them. The CDR3 sequence is 16 residues long. CDR1 and CDR2 from the germline V gene are GTSNPN and SVGIG (reference sequence). CDR3 nucleotide sequence: TGTGCCTGGAGCCCGCCGACAGTGTTTACTGGAAACACCATATATTTT. This gives the protein CAWSPPTVFTGNTIYF.

The CDR3 bases are TGTGCCTGGAGTCGCGCAGGATATAACACTGAAGCTTTCTTT. This codes for CAWSRAGYNTEAFF. The genes are TRBV30 and TRBJ1-1; D unresolved. Germline V gives CDR1 GTSNPN, CDR2 SVGIG (reference sequence). Trimming cost V 2 bases and J 2 bases, with 12 bases left between them. The CDR3 runs 14 residues.

This chain links TRBV28 with TRBJ1-5; TRBD1 is a possible D gene (5 bases). CDR1 is MDHEN and CDR2 is SYDVKM in the germline V gene. Between the trimmed V and J ends, which lost 6 bases and 7 bases, there was a span of 10 bases. The CDR3 is made up of 12 amino acids. CDR3 sequence (DNA): TGTGCCAGCAGCGTGGGGGGACAGCCCCAGCATTTT. Residues: CASSVGGQPQHF.

This sequence joins TRBV2 and TRBJ2-7, with no clear D. CDR1 and CDR2 (germline): SNHLY, FYNNEI. This CDR3 spans 13 amino acids. Trimming left V 5 bases short and J 7 bases short, with 15 bases between. CDR3 nucleotides: TGTGCCAGCAGTCTTTCTTGGTCCGGGGAGCAGTACTTC. It specifies CASSLSWSGEQYF.

This rearrangement joins TRBV10-3 to TRBJ1-5, with D possibly being TRBD1 (5 bases). Trimming stripped 3 bases from V and 7 bases from J, with 16 bases between. The CDR3 is 15 residues long. Germline V gene data show CDR1 as ENHRY and CDR2 as SYGVKD. In DNA, the CDR3 is TGTGCCATCAGTGAAGGGAAGGGAAGGGGCCAGCCCCAGCATTTT. Translating it yields CAISEGKGRGQPQHF.